This section outlines one TCR beta chain sequence together with its context. The study drew participants aged about 18 to 95 years from roughly 25 US areas. Cohorts were assigned according to the clinical history that participants reported. V was cut by 0 bases and J by 1 base, with 10 bases left in between. The CDR3 runs 15 residues. Germline values: CDR1 LGHNA, CDR2 YSLEER. Profiled with immunoSEQ multiplex PCR; TCRdb holds only in-frame clones, not every one. Of around 160,000 clones listed, 85% to 90% are singletons. The data belong to a study of blood T cell repertoires in COVID-19. Whole-study context: Sample material is recorded as cDNA or gDNA derived from T cells, B-cell-depleted T cells, or PBMCs.

Source material: PBMCs or T cells enriched from blood (not recorded which). The chain has TRBV4-3 and TRBJ2-7; no definite D call. The source is a woman aged 25 to 45 with acute COVID-19. CDR3 in DNA: TGCGCCAGCAGCCAAGATCCGGTCCCTTCCTACGAGCAGTACTTC. Its protein product is CASSQDPVPSYEQYF.